This T cell receptor (beta chain) was documented in a study of shared clonotypes between healthy human individuals. About the study: Researchers drew samples from two women and a few men aged 18 to 49. Study results and caveats: Sampling was confined to blood; repertoires within tissues likely differ.

The CDR3 is 11 residues long. Germline CDR1 is DFQATT and CDR2 is SNEGSKA (reference sequence). V was shortened by 6 bases and J by 3 bases, with 9 bases between the two germline ends. Notes on this clone: Antigen: not known.

The method was immunoSEQ multiplex PCR; TCRdb's version includes in-frame clones alone and lacks a portion of them. The sample has about 2.3 million clones; approximately 95% are singletons. This TCR was recovered from a man aged 18-30 years in good health. Some clones in this sample may be carry-over from other donors' samples. Material: naive CD4+ T cells from PBMCs. Subset described: CD45RA+ positively selected. This chain connects TRBV20-1 to TRBJ2-7; D not resolved. The CDR3 DNA sequence: TGCAGTGCCACCGATCGCTACGAGCAGTACTTC. Amino acids: CSATDRYEQYF.